This entry concerns a single TCR beta chain. This sample was taken from a study of memory CD4+ T cells and cytomegalovirus serostatus. About the research overall: Of the healthy Belgian adults, several were CMV seropositive and about 24 seronegative.

The CDR3 covers 18 residues. The germline V gene has CDR1 MNHNS and CDR2 SASEGT. The V end lost 0 bases, the J end lost 5 bases, and 22 bases lay between the germline ends. As originally analysed: Out-of-frame sequences were removed, leaving around 2.2 million distinct TCRbeta sequences. Profiling relied on immunoSEQ multiplex PCR, and the TCRdb table lists in-frame clones only, not all of them. V, J and clone size derive from that table, while D and trimming were established from the DNA sequence. The table shows about 73,000 clones, with 75% to 85% occurring only once. Single viable CD3+CD4+CD8-CD45RO+ cells were sorted as the memory CD4+ T cells. Total CD4+ T cells were enriched by CD4 positive selection.

The sequenced material came from memory CD4+ T cells from blood. The origin of this receptor is an adult in good health and CMV-seropositive. This rearrangement joins TRBV6-1 to TRBJ2-5; D may match TRBD1 or TRBD2 (5 bases each). The CDR3 is CASSEALVTSGGSETQYF. As DNA, the CDR3 is TGTGCCAGCAGTGAAGCCCTAGTAACAAGTGGGGGTTCGGAGACCCAGTACTTC.